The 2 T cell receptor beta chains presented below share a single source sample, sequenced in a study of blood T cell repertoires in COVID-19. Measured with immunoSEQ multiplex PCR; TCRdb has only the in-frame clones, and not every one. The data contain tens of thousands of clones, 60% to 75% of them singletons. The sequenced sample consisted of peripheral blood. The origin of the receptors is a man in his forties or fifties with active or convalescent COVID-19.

The CDR3 bases are TGTGCCAGCAGCTTCACAGGGGGCGCAGGCAATCAGCCCCAGCATTTT. Translated: CASSFTGGAGNQPQHF. The J gene is TRBJ1-5, the V gene TRBV7-9; 9 bases align to TRBD1. J was trimmed by 2 bases and V by 3 bases; bases with no gene match: 5. The CDR3 loop spans 16 amino acids. Germline CDR1 reads SEHNR; CDR2 reads FQNEAQ (reference sequence).

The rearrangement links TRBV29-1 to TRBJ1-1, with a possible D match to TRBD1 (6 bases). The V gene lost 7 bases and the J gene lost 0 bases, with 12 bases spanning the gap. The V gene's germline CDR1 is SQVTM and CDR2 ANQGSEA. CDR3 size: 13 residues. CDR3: CSGGQLMNTEAFF. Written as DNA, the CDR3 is TGCAGCGGAGGACAGCTTATGAACACTGAAGCTTTCTTT.